These 28 T cell receptor beta chains were all obtained from the same sample, sequenced in a study of blood T cell repertoires in COVID-19. TCRdb's table, derived via immunoSEQ multiplex PCR, lists solely in-frame clones and lacks some. The sample lists 220,000 or so clones, about 90% seen once, with around 15% in the top ten. Source material: PBMCs or T cells enriched from blood (not recorded which). These receptors came from a man between 25 and 39 years old who had been exposed to COVID-19.

The chain joins TRBV3-1 (or the pseudogene TRBV3-2) to TRBJ2-1, with 7 nucleotides matching TRBD2. Trimming cost V 1 base and J 7 bases; bases outside gene matches: 7. The CDR3 has 15 amino acids. CDR1 LGHDT and CDR2 YNNKEL come from the germline V gene (reference sequence). This chain's CDR3 is CASSQAGGGLNEQFF. The CDR3 nucleotides are TGTGCCAGCAGCCAAGCTGGGGGGGGGTTGAATGAGCAGTTCTTC.

The V and J genes are TRBV27 and TRBJ1-2, with 7 bases aligning to TRBD1. The germline CDR1 and CDR2 sequences are MNHEY and SMNVEV (reference sequence). The CDR3 sequence is 15 residues long. V trimming: 5 bases; J trimming: 8 bases; junction bases outside the gene matches: 14. The CDR3 DNA sequence: TGTGCCAGCAGTCCCCGTCGAGGGGGCCCCTGGGGCTACACCTTC. Translating it yields CASSPRRGGPWGYTF.

The CDR3 sequence: CASSPGTSGEQFF. The CDR3 bases are TGTGCCAGCAGCCCCGGGACTAGTGGTGAGCAGTTCTTC. The chain couples TRBV7-3 to TRBJ2-1; 8 bases fit TRBD2. CDR3 length: 13 residues. CDR1 and CDR2 from the germline V gene are SGHTA and FQGTGA. J lost 9 bases, V lost 5 bases, and 6 bases had no gene match. Full variable domain (outside the CDR3, taken from reference TRBV7-3 and TRBJ2-1): GAGVSQTPSNKVTEKGKYVELRCDPISGHTALYWYRQSLGQGPEFLIYFQGTGAADDSGLPNDRFFAVRPEGSVSTLKIQRTERGDSAVYLCASSPGTSGEQFFGPGTRLTVL.

The rearrangement links TRBV28 to TRBJ1-6; unclear D gene. Trimming left V 10 bases short and J 1 base short, with 8 bases between. CDR1 is MDHEN and CDR2 is SYDVKM in the germline V gene. This CDR3 is built from 13 residues. Here the CDR3 reads CANRESYNSPLHF. CDR3 nucleotides: TGTGCCAACCGGGAGTCCTATAATTCACCCCTCCACTTT.

This chain links TRBV4-2 with TRBJ1-6; 8 bases map to TRBD1. Looked up from germline, CDR1 is LGHNA and CDR2 is YNFKEQ. The CDR3 contains 14 residues. V shed 6 bases and J 7 bases; nucleotides not matched to a gene: 5. The CDR3 DNA reads TGTGCCAGCAGGTCCCAGGGGGCAAATTCACCCCTCCACTTT. It yields the protein CASRSQGANSPLHF.

In DNA, the CDR3 is TGTGCCAGCAGCCCAGCGGGACTAAGCACAGATACGCAGTATTTT. Translated, it gives CASSPAGLSTDTQYF. V is TRBV5-4 and J is TRBJ2-3; TRBD2 matches at 7 bases. The J segment lost 0 bases and the V segment lost 4 bases, leaving 5 bases of the junction unmatched. Germline CDR1 is SGHNT and CDR2 is YYREEE (reference sequence). The CDR3 extends over 15 amino acids.

J is TRBJ2-3 and V is TRBV5-1; 7 bases line up with TRBD2. Unmatched junction bases numbered 9, after V lost 0 bases and J lost 2 bases. The germline CDR1 and CDR2 sequences are SGHRS and YFSETQ. CDR3 length: 17 amino acids. The CDR3 here is CASSLASGRGSTDTQYF. The DNA of the CDR3 is TGCGCCAGCAGCTTGGCCTCAGGGCGGGGGTCCACAGATACGCAGTATTTT.

V gene TRBV10-1 combines with J gene TRBJ2-7; 8 positions agree with TRBD2. The V gene end was trimmed by 6 bases and the J gene end by 0 bases; junction bases not matched to a gene: 7. The CDR3 consists of 15 residues. Germline V gene sequence: CDR1 WNHNN, CDR2 SYGVQD (reference sequence). This CDR3 reads CASRGSGGRSYEQYF. CDR3 sequence (DNA): TGCGCCAGCAGGGGAAGCGGGGGTCGCTCCTACGAGCAGTACTTC.

CDR3 bases: TGTGCCAGCGGGGGGAACCAAGAGACCCAGTACTTC. Translating it yields CASGGNQETQYF. This rearrangement joins TRBV21-1 to TRBJ2-5; the D segment call TRBD2 is taken from the table without a DNA check. TRBV21-1 is reported as a pseudogene. CDR3 size: 12 residues.

This chain links TRBV27 with TRBJ2-1; 14 bases match TRBD2. The V segment lost 0 bases and the J segment 7 bases; nucleotides outside the gene matches: 2. The CDR3 totals 16 residues. The germline gives CDR1 MNHEY, CDR2 SMNVEV (reference sequence). The CDR3 region is CASSLSTSGGGNEQFF. The CDR3 DNA is TGTGCCAGCAGTTTATCGACTAGCGGGGGGGGGAATGAGCAGTTCTTC.

For the CDR3, the DNA is TGTGCCAGCAGGGCCGGGACAGGGAGACACACCATATATTTT. Its translation is CASRAGTGRHTIYF. The gene calls are TRBV2 and TRBJ1-3; 9 bases line up with TRBD1. The trim removed 6 bases at V and 8 bases at J, leaving 8 bases unmatched. CDR1 and CDR2 from the germline V gene are SNHLY and FYNNEI. The CDR3 contains 14 residues.

This clone was seen only once. The chain has TRBV5-1 and TRBJ1-4; perhaps TRBD1 as D (6 bases). CDR3 length: 14 residues. CDR1 and CDR2 from the germline V gene are SGHRS and YFSETQ. Trimming stripped 1 base from V and 8 bases from J, with 12 bases between. DNA of the CDR3: TGCGCCAGCAGCTTGCCAGGGGATGGGGAAAAACTGTTTTTT. Translated, it gives CASSLPGDGEKLFF.

This chain uses TRBV7-2 with TRBJ1-5; 11 positions match TRBD1. Germline values: CDR1 SGHTA, CDR2 FQGNSA. V lost 0 bases, J lost 7 bases, and 5 bases stayed unmatched. The CDR3 spans 16 residues. CDR3 in amino acids: CASSLAGTGGGQPQHF. The CDR3 DNA follows: TGTGCCAGCAGCTTAGCTGGGACAGGGGGGGGGCAGCCCCAGCATTTT.

This chain connects TRBV5-6 to TRBJ1-2, with D tentatively TRBD1 (6 bases). Trimming removed 4 bases from V and 5 bases from J, with 18 bases in between. Germline CDR1 and CDR2: SGHDT and YYEEEE. The CDR3 length is 15 residues. The CDR3 loop is CASSDGTPEGYGYTF. CDR3 DNA: TGTGCCAGCAGCGATGGGACACCAGAAGGGTATGGCTACACCTTC.

This sequence joins TRBV6-1 and TRBJ1-2; 10 positions match TRBD1. Losses at the gene ends were 3 bases for V and 7 bases for J; bases not matched to a gene: 5. The CDR3 runs 14 residues. CDR1 and CDR2 from the germline V gene are MNHNS and SASEGT. DNA of the CDR3: TGTGCCAGCAGTGACCCCGGGACAGGGGCTGGCTACACCTTC. It encodes CASSDPGTGAGYTF.

The rearrangement links TRBV5-8 to TRBJ1-1; D might be TRBD1 (5 bases). Germline lookup yields CDR1 SGHTS and CDR2 YDEGEE. The germline V and J ends were trimmed by 0 bases and 3 bases, with 15 bases remaining between them. The CDR3 length is 16 residues. The CDR3, as DNA: TGTGCCAGCAGCTTGGAGGCCCCACGGGGGTACACTGAAGCTTTCTTT. Translating it yields CASSLEAPRGYTEAFF.

The chain joins TRBV3-1 (or the pseudogene TRBV3-2) to TRBJ2-3, with D possibly matching TRBD1 (5 bases). V was cut by 0 bases and J by 5 bases, with 15 bases left in between. Germline V gene lookup returns CDR1 LGHDT and CDR2 YNNKEL (reference sequence). The CDR3 contains 16 residues. The CDR3 loop reads CASSQDTQARGDTQYF. CDR3 coding DNA: TGTGCCAGCAGCCAAGATACACAGGCCCGAGGAGATACGCAGTATTTT.

V usage is TRBV11-3 and J usage is TRBJ2-3, with 12 bases matching TRBD2. The length of the CDR3 is 16 residues. V was pared by 1 base and J by 4 bases, with 3 bases of the junction left unmatched. From germline, CDR1 is SGHNT and CDR2 YENEEA. The CDR3: CASSLGTSGEADTQYF. CDR3 DNA sequence: TGTGCCAGCAGCTTAGGGACTAGCGGGGAGGCAGATACGCAGTATTTT.

V usage is TRBV29-1 and J usage is TRBJ1-1, with TRBD1 as a possible D gene (5 bases). This CDR3 region has 12 residues. The germline CDR1 and CDR2 sequences are SQVTM and ANQGSEA. Trimming shortened V by 3 bases and J by 6 bases, and 11 bases separated the two germline ends. The CDR3 sequence: CSVDSAGAEAFF. The CDR3, as DNA: TGCAGCGTTGACTCGGCGGGGGCTGAAGCTTTCTTT. Complete variable domain (other parts from reference TRBV29-1 and TRBJ1-1): SAVISQKPSRDICQRGTSLTIQCQVDSQVTMMFWYRQQPGQSLTLIATANQGSEATYESGFVIDKFPISRPNLTFSTLTVSNMSPEDSSIYLCSVDSAGAEAFFGQGTRLTVV.

The chain joins TRBV18 to TRBJ2-7, with 11 positions matching TRBD2. V lost 5 bases to trimming and J lost 2 bases; unmatched junction nucleotides: 8. The CDR3 has 16 residues. The germline V gene encodes CDR1 KGHSH and CDR2 LQKENI. The CDR3 sequence is CASSEISGGGTYEQYF. The CDR3 DNA follows: TGTGCCAGCTCAGAAATTAGCGGGGGGGGAACCTACGAGCAGTACTTC.

V and J are TRBV7-8 and TRBJ2-3; perhaps TRBD2 as D (5 bases). Trimming stripped 1 base from V and 5 bases from J, with 10 bases between. Germline CDR1 is SGHVS and CDR2 is FQNEAQ. This CDR3 has 14 amino acids. The chain's CDR3 is CASSLGQRGDTQYF. The CDR3 coding sequence is TGTGCCAGCAGCTTAGGTCAACGGGGAGATACGCAGTATTTT.

This sequence joins TRBV21-1 and TRBJ2-4; no DNA check was done on the table's D call, TRBD1. TRBV21-1 is flagged as a pseudogene. This CDR3 has 16 amino acids. CDR3 loop: CASSKRGCQGKNIQYF. The CDR3 DNA is TGTGCCAGCAGCAAAAGGGGTTGTCAAGGCAAAAACATTCAGTACTTC.

The chain's CDR3 is CASSLQGFVTQYF. Written as DNA, the CDR3 is TGTGCCAGCAGTTTACAGGGTTTTGTGACCCAGTACTTC. V usage is TRBV28 and J usage is TRBJ2-5, with D tentatively TRBD1 (5 bases). CDR3 length equals 13 residues. Germline CDR1 MDHEN, CDR2 SYDVKM. Trimming took off 2 bases at V and 7 bases at J, with 11 bases between the two ends.

The chain is built from TRBV27 and TRBJ2-1; 10 nucleotides line up with TRBD1. The J segment lost 1 base and the V segment lost 10 bases, leaving 7 bases of the junction unmatched. CDR3 length: 15 residues. The germline gives CDR1 MNHEY, CDR2 SMNVEV (reference sequence). The CDR3 DNA reads TGTGCCATTAAGAGGGACAGGGGATCCTACAATGAGCAGTTCTTC. This sequence encodes CAIKRDRGSYNEQFF.

This rearrangement joins TRBV12-3 or TRBV12-4 to TRBJ1-2, with a tentative D call TRBD1 (6 bases). Trimming removed 5 bases from V and 7 bases from J, with 8 bases in between. The CDR3 loop spans 11 amino acids. The DNA for the CDR3 is TGTGCCAGCAGTACAGGGTCTGGCTACACCTTC. Its translation is CASSTGSGYTF.

The chain combines TRBV5-1 with TRBJ2-7; 7 nucleotides agree with TRBD1. This CDR3 is built from 13 residues. Germline CDR1 and CDR2: SGHRS and YFSETQ. V lost 3 bases to trimming and J lost 2 bases; unmatched junction nucleotides: 2. For the CDR3, the DNA is TGCGCCAGCAGCTCGGGACAGACCTACGAGCAGTACTTC. This encodes CASSSGQTYEQYF.

The V call is TRBV3-1 (or the pseudogene TRBV3-2), the J call TRBJ2-7; 8 bases line up with TRBD2. CDR3 length equals 16 residues. J was trimmed by 5 bases and V by 5 bases; bases with no gene match: 14. Germline V lookup: CDR1 LGHDT, CDR2 YNNKEL (reference sequence). In DNA form, the CDR3 reads TGTGCCAGCAGCTACCTAACCCAGCGGGGGACCCACGAGCAGTACTTC. Amino acid sequence: CASSYLTQRGTHEQYF.

The V gene is TRBV10-1, the J gene TRBJ2-5, with 10 bases aligning to TRBD2. The germline gives CDR1 WNHNN, CDR2 SYGVQD (reference sequence). The CDR3 covers 16 residues. Germline trimming cut 2 bases from V and 5 bases from J; bases unmatched to any gene: 8. The CDR3 spells CASSETLPSGGETQYF. The CDR3 DNA reads TGCGCCAGCAGTGAGACCCTTCCTAGCGGGGGTGAGACCCAGTACTTC.